The table lists the clone carrying this TCR beta chain with a few counts. The data derive from a study of CDR3 diversity in severe acne. TCRdb re-derived calls from the PCR reads in MiXCR, one entry per CDR3 protein. The sample lists 79,000 or so distinct CDR3 sequences, less than 65% occurring once. This TCR came from a male donor with severe acne vulgaris. The source material was blood.

The CDR3 sequence: CASSPGTQYF. Here the CDR3 DNA reads TGTGCCAGCAGCCCCGGGACCCAGTACTTC. The chain couples TRBV7-9 to TRBJ2-5; D not resolved. Germline V gene lookup returns CDR1 SEHNR and CDR2 FQNEAQ (reference sequence). The germline V and J ends were trimmed by 5 bases and 7 bases, with 5 bases remaining between them. The CDR3 has 10 residues.